The clone carrying this TCR beta chain was seen once. This same CDR3 is encoded by further DNA sequences in the sample. Authors' data handling: Reference gene primer amplification gave nucleated cell count estimates. Profiled with immunoSEQ multiplex PCR; TCRdb holds only in-frame clones, not every one. V and J calls plus clone size are reproduced from that table; the DNA served to infer D and trimming. Counted here are about 300,000 clones, more than 75% occurring once; the ten biggest clones make up 1.5%. This sample is drawn from a study of blood T cell repertoires in COVID-19. Study-wide background: Italy, Spain and the United States were the sources of the convalescent and acute COVID-19 samples.

From germline, CDR1 is SEHNR and CDR2 FQNEAQ (reference sequence). The CDR3 is 12 residues long. Trimming left V 4 bases short and J 8 bases short, with 11 bases between. The gene calls are TRBV7-9 and TRBJ1-2; TRBD1 might be the D (6 bases). The receptor's source is a woman in her thirties or forties who had recovered from COVID-19. Input material: peripheral blood. For the CDR3, the DNA is TGTGCCAGCAGCTCGACAGGAGGAGGCTACACCTTC. It specifies CASSSTGGGYTF.